These 20 T cell receptor beta chains came from one sample sequenced in a study of blood T cells in healthy people across ages. The second PCR ran about 6 to 12 cycles with a sample-barcoded 5' primer and J-beta primers. Via MiXCR, TCRdb re-called the 5' RACE reads, giving one row per CDR3 protein. The repertoire includes over 1.5 million distinct CDR3 sequences, roughly 50% of them detected once, and about 2.1% sits in the top ten. The sample comprised blood. Every receptor here comes from a woman in her 40s in good health.

In its sample, this clonotype was seen a few times. The genes are TRBV5-1 and TRBJ1-2, with 8 bases aligning to TRBD1. Losses at the gene ends were 0 bases for V and 5 bases for J; bases not matched to a gene: 6. CDR1 and CDR2 from the germline V gene are SGHRS and YFSETQ. This CDR3 is 15 amino acids long. In DNA form, the CDR3 reads TGCGCCAGCAGCTTGGATGGACAGGGAGGTTATGGCTACACCTTC. Protein product: CASSLDGQGGYGYTF.

The chain combines TRBV4-3 with TRBJ2-5; 7 nucleotides align to TRBD2. Germline values: CDR1 LGHNA, CDR2 YSLEER. The CDR3 runs to 15 residues. The junction had 10 bases not matched to a gene; V was cut back by 4 bases and J by 5 bases. This CDR3 is CASSRSSPGGETQYF. In DNA form, the CDR3 reads TGCGCCAGCAGCCGGTCGTCGCCCGGGGGGGAGACCCAGTACTTC.

The CDR3 reads CASSYNPGPGGPEAFF. CDR3 bases: TGTGCCAGCAGTTACAATCCGGGACCCGGTGGTCCTGAAGCTTTCTTT. The V gene is TRBV6-5, the J gene TRBJ1-1; the D gene is possibly TRBD1 (5 bases). Germline V lookup: CDR1 MNHEY, CDR2 SVGAGI. V was pared by 2 bases and J by 6 bases, with 19 bases between. CDR3 size: 16 residues.

V gene TRBV3-1 combines with J gene TRBJ2-1; D is undetermined. CDR1 LGHDT and CDR2 YNNKEL come from the germline V gene (reference sequence). There are 12 residues in the CDR3. V lost 0 bases, J lost 14 bases, and 11 bases lay in between. The CDR3 loop reads CASSQDEITKFF. The CDR3 DNA sequence: TGTGCCAGCAGCCAAGATGAGATAACGAAGTTCTTC.

V and J are TRBV20-1 and TRBJ2-7; possibly TRBD1 for D (5 bases). V was shortened by 0 bases and J by 4 bases, with 16 bases between the two germline ends. There are 15 residues in the CDR3. In germline, CDR1 is DFQATT, CDR2 SNEGSKA (reference sequence). CDR3 amino acids: CSARDWQGSKYEQYF. The CDR3 DNA sequence: TGCAGTGCTAGAGATTGGCAGGGAAGCAAATACGAGCAGTACTTC.

This chain's CDR3 is CASSGSTDYEQYF. In DNA, the CDR3 is TGTGCCAGCAGTGGATCGACGGATTACGAGCAGTACTTC. V is TRBV6-2 or TRBV6-3 and J is TRBJ2-4; no firm D call. The J call may be mistaken, given a closer DNA end match to TRBJ2-7. This CDR3 is 13 amino acids long. Per germline, CDR1 MNHEY and CDR2 SVGEGT.

This clonotype was picked up a small number of times. The rearrangement links TRBV29-1 to TRBJ2-7; perhaps D is TRBD1 or TRBD2 (5 bases each). CDR1 is SQVTM, CDR2 ANQGSEA, per germline. V was clipped by 6 bases and J by 2 bases, with 14 bases between them. This CDR3 is built from 13 residues. In DNA, the CDR3 is TGCAGCGTGCCCGGGACGGTGGCCTACGAGCAGTACTTC. As protein: CSVPGTVAYEQYF.

The V and J genes are TRBV7-9 and TRBJ1-5; D is perhaps TRBD1 (5 bases). V dropped 5 bases and J dropped 4 bases, with 12 bases sitting between them. Germline CDR1 and CDR2: SEHNR and FQNEAQ (reference sequence). The CDR3 is made up of 14 amino acids. The CDR3 loop reads CASSQTDHNQPQHF. In nucleotides, the CDR3 is TGTGCCAGCAGCCAGACAGACCATAATCAGCCCCAGCATTTT.

This chain connects TRBV21-1 to TRBJ2-7. TRBV21-1 is assigned pseudogene status. The CDR3 runs to 14 residues. The CDR3: CASSKPRGSYEQYF. Written as DNA, the CDR3 is TGTGCCAGCAGCAAACCACGTGGGTCCTACGAGCAGTACTTC.

The chain employs TRBV4-1 and TRBJ2-3; TRBD1 matches at 12 bases. V lost 5 bases, J lost 5 bases, and 11 bases stayed unmatched. This CDR3 is 17 amino acids long. The V gene's germline CDR1 is MGHRA and CDR2 YSYEKL. CDR3 amino acids: CASSSSGTGGELDTQYF. CDR3 in DNA: TGCGCCAGCAGCTCTTCCGGGACAGGGGGCGAGCTAGATACGCAGTATTTT.

This clonotype was seen more than once but under ten times. The V and J genes are TRBV27 and TRBJ2-5, with D perhaps being TRBD1 or TRBD2 (6 bases each). The CDR3 has 14 residues. The V gene's germline CDR1 is MNHEY and CDR2 SMNVEV (reference sequence). V lost 1 base and J 1 base, leaving 7 bases between the germline ends. The CDR3 sequence: CASSLWGAQETQYF. As DNA, the CDR3 is TGTGCCAGCAGTTTATGGGGGGCCCAAGAGACCCAGTACTTC.

The genes are TRBV6-1 and TRBJ1-4; no firm D call. The V gene's germline CDR1 is MNHNS and CDR2 SASEGT. This CDR3 region has 17 residues. Trimming shortened V by 7 bases and J by 2 bases, and 20 bases separated the two germline ends. CDR3 sequence: CASTPTPYGETNEKLFF. The CDR3 DNA reads as TGTGCCAGCACCCCGACCCCGTACGGGGAGACTAATGAAAAACTGTTTTTT.

The chain has TRBV6-2 or TRBV6-3 and TRBJ1-5, with D possibly being TRBD1 (5 bases). CDR1 is MNHEY, CDR2 SVGEGT, per germline. The ends were cut back, 7 bases at V and 2 bases at J, with 15 bases in the middle. The CDR3 spans 15 residues. CDR3 loop: CASNQQVLGNQPQHF. The CDR3 DNA is TGTGCCAGCAATCAACAGGTTCTCGGCAATCAGCCCCAGCATTTT.

CDR3 in DNA: TGTGCCAGCAGCCAAGCGGCTGCGGGGGCGACCTACAATGAGCAGTTCTTC. The encoded protein is CASSQAAAGATYNEQFF. This chain connects TRBV4-2 to TRBJ2-1, with D possibly TRBD2 on 7 matching bases. This CDR3 region has 17 residues. From germline, CDR1 is LGHNA and CDR2 YNFKEQ. V lost 1 base to trimming and J lost 2 bases, with 15 bases between them.

A few counts support this clonotype. The chain's CDR3 is CAIRDTSGGRDEQFF. The CDR3 DNA is TGTGCCATCAGGGATACTAGCGGGGGGCGGGATGAGCAGTTCTTC. This chain joins TRBV10-3 and TRBJ2-1; 12 bases align to TRBD2. Germline CDR1 ENHRY, CDR2 SYGVKD. J was trimmed by 8 bases and V by 6 bases; bases with no gene match: 8. CDR3 length: 15 residues.

The chain links TRBV4-1 to TRBJ1-3; no clear D gene. Germline assignment: CDR1 MGHRA and CDR2 YSYEKL. The germline V and J ends were trimmed by 3 bases and 3 bases, with 15 bases remaining between them. CDR3 length: 16 residues. CDR3 DNA: TGCGCCAGCAGCCATTTCTCGAAGGTTTTTGGAAACACCATATATTTT. Residues: CASSHFSKVFGNTIYF.

CDR3 sequence: CSARGQGIREQFF. For the CDR3, the DNA is TGCAGTGCTAGAGGACAGGGGATCAGGGAGCAGTTCTTC. This sequence joins TRBV20-1 and TRBJ2-1; 8 bases match TRBD1. J gave up 10 bases and V 1 base, and 6 bases lay outside the gene matches. Germline CDR1 and CDR2: DFQATT and SNEGSKA (reference sequence). The CDR3 sequence is 13 residues long.

This clonotype was recorded only once. V gene TRBV4-3 combines with J gene TRBJ2-5; TRBD2 is a possible D gene (6 bases). CDR1 and CDR2 (germline): LGHNA, YSLEER. Trimming shortened V by 0 bases and J by 11 bases, and 16 bases separated the two germline ends. The CDR3 runs 14 residues. Here the CDR3 reads CASSQDAGRYEQYF. Written as DNA, the CDR3 is TGCGCCAGCAGCCAAGACGCGGGAAGATATGAGCAGTACTTC.

The chain recombines TRBV5-1 with TRBJ2-1, with 12 bases fitting TRBD2. Germline loops: CDR1 SGHRS, CDR2 YFSETQ. This CDR3 has 16 residues. J was trimmed by 7 bases and V by 4 bases; bases with no gene match: 9. The CDR3 sequence is CASSPRTSGVVNEQFF. For the CDR3, the DNA is TGCGCCAGCAGCCCCAGGACTAGCGGGGTCGTGAATGAGCAGTTCTTC.

This clonotype has just a few counts. The J gene is TRBJ2-1, the V gene TRBV20-1; 12 nucleotides align to TRBD2. There are 15 residues in the CDR3. V lost 0 bases and J lost 5; bases outside the gene matches: 2. Germline V lookup: CDR1 DFQATT, CDR2 SNEGSKA (reference sequence). Here the CDR3 reads CSARDLAGGHNEQFF. CDR3 nucleotide sequence: TGCAGTGCTAGAGATCTAGCGGGGGGGCACAATGAGCAGTTCTTC.